This T cell receptor (beta chain) originates from a study of T-cell reconstitution after alpha-beta-depleted transplantation in children. General study findings and limits: Surviving recipient T cells and thymic progenitors underlay high day-60 TCRbeta diversity in some patients. At one year after transplant, newly produced T cells mostly accounted for T-cell counts and diversity. The origin of alpha-beta T cells about two months after transplant was reportedly several hundred expanded graft clones.

This clonotype has only a few counts. No antigen is known for it. The TCRbeta library incorporated unique molecular identifiers. Via MiXCR, TCRdb re-called the PCR reads, giving one row per CDR3 protein. The data hold some 460,000 distinct CDR3 sequences, with roughly 17% observed a single time. V trimming: 8 bases; J trimming: 5 bases; junction bases outside the gene matches: 13. CDR1 and CDR2 (germline): MNHNS, SASEGT. The CDR3 covers 16 residues. This clonotype was sampled from a boy in the first two years of life who had a stem cell transplant for Wiskott-Aldrich syndrome, so the T cells may come from the graft donor. The chain links TRBV6-1 to TRBJ2-2, with TRBD1 matching over 8 bases. The starting material was PBMCs, mostly from graft donor cells, obtained 360 days after TCRalphabeta/CD19-depleted stem cell transplant. The CDR3 DNA sequence: TGTGCCAGCCGCGGAATAGGACAGGGAGTGACCGGGGAGCTGTTTTTT. Its protein product is CASRGIGQGVTGELFF.